This T cell receptor (beta chain) was recovered during a study of blood T cell repertoires in COVID-19. Study details: Acute-phase and convalescent COVID-19 samples originated in the United States, Italy and Spain. Nucleic acid was either cDNA or gDNA, and it came from T cells, B-cell-depleted T cells, or PBMCs.

Original methodology: Estimation of nucleated cell counts relied on the amplification of reference gene primers. Clones were sequenced by immunoSEQ multiplex PCR, and TCRdb holds only the in-frame ones, with some missing. V and J calls and clone size are those listed in that table; D and trimming were worked out from the DNA. Of about 80,000 clones detected, roughly four fifths appear once; the ten largest clones hold 21%. The receptor's source is a human donor in a cohort sampled during active COVID-19. Sequenced: peripheral blood.

DNA for the CDR3: TGTGCCAGCAGCTTAGTTGCAGGGCCGAGCTCCTACGAGCAGTACTTC. Its protein product is CASSLVAGPSSYEQYF. The chain carries TRBV7-8 and TRBJ2-7, with D possibly matching TRBD1 (5 bases). Germline V gene data show CDR1 as SGHVS and CDR2 as FQNEAQ. This CDR3 spans 16 amino acids. The V end lost 1 base, the J end lost 0 bases, and 13 bases lay between the germline ends. The whole variable domain, filled in from reference TRBV7-8 and TRBJ2-7, reads GAGVSQSPRYKVAKRGQDVALRCDPISGHVSLFWYQQALGQGPEFLTYFQNEAQLDKSGLPSDRFFAERPEGSVSTLKIQRTQQEDSAVYLCASSLVAGPSSYEQYFGPGTRLTVT.